This TCR beta chain is from a study of blood T cell repertoires in COVID-19. Overall study context: Acute-phase and convalescent COVID-19 samples originated in the United States, Italy and Spain.

Libraries were prepared by immunoSEQ multiplex PCR; TCRdb keeps only in-frame clonotypes and omits some of them. The sample contains more than 250,000 clones, over 65% of which appear only once. Germline V gives CDR1 SGHRS, CDR2 YFSETQ. This CDR3 comprises 14 residues. With 5 bases removed from V and 2 bases from J, the gap between germline ends came to 14 bases. Material: peripheral blood. This TCR derives from a man aged 60-69 years who had recovered from COVID-19. The genes are TRBV5-1 and TRBJ2-7, with D possibly being TRBD2 (5 bases). CDR3 in DNA: TGCGCCAGCAGGCCGGACCCGGGAACCTACGAGCAGTACTTC. Its protein product is CASRPDPGTYEQYF.